The 22 T cell receptor beta chains listed next were all sequenced from one sample in a study of vaccination and CD4 T cells after COVID-19. The antigens these receptors bind are not known. Once obtained from cultured CD4+ T cells, the DNA was sequenced using the Oncomine TCR Beta short-read assay. TCRdb itself ran the PCR reads through MiXCR, one entry per CDR3 protein. In the table there are approximately 9,900 distinct CDR3 sequences, roughly half of which are singletons. The treatment is: roughly ten-day PBMC culture with coronavirus spike peptide pools or control peptides (ViraFEST assay). The sequenced sample was CD4+ T cells from blood, cultured in vitro. The receptors derive from a human donor who had recovered from COVID-19.

This clonotype was recorded only once. This CDR3 is CASSDARRRGQNTEAFF. Here the CDR3 DNA reads TGTGCCAGCAGTGACGCGCGGCGGAGAGGACAGAACACTGAAGCTTTCTTT. The rearrangement links TRBV6-1 to TRBJ1-1; D might be TRBD1 (5 bases). This CDR3 has 17 amino acids. Trimming left V 3 bases short and J 1 base short, with 18 bases between. The germline V gene has CDR1 MNHNS and CDR2 SASEGT.

This sequence joins TRBV20-1 and TRBJ2-7; tentatively, D is TRBD1 (5 bases). V was pared by 4 bases and J by 4 bases, with 14 bases between. The CDR3 is made up of 13 amino acids. Per the germline V gene, CDR1 is DFQATT and CDR2 is SNEGSKA (reference sequence). The CDR3 region is CSAKRAGRYEQYF. For the CDR3, the DNA is TGCAGTGCTAAACGGGCAGGGCGGTACGAGCAGTACTTC.

The chain has TRBV27 and TRBJ2-7; 9 nucleotides line up with TRBD2. The CDR3 loop spans 18 amino acids. The J segment lost 0 bases and the V segment lost 4 bases, leaving 13 bases of the junction unmatched. Germline assignment: CDR1 MNHEY and CDR2 SMNVEV (reference sequence). The CDR3 spells CASSSRASGIRSSYEQYF. CDR3 in DNA: TGTGCCAGCAGTTCACGGGCTAGCGGGATTAGAAGCTCCTACGAGCAGTACTTC.

The V and J genes are TRBV20-1 and TRBJ2-7; D is possibly TRBD2 (5 bases). Germline CDR1 and CDR2: DFQATT and SNEGSKA (reference sequence). There are 16 residues in the CDR3. V dropped 0 bases and J dropped 3 bases, with 18 bases sitting between them. The CDR3 here is CSARDNGGGAHYEQYF. For the CDR3, the DNA is TGCAGTGCTAGAGATAACGGAGGCGGCGCTCACTACGAGCAGTACTTC.

The chain links TRBV7-2 to TRBJ1-6, with TRBD1 matching 8 bases. From germline, CDR1 is SGHTA and CDR2 FQGNSA. The V segment lost 4 bases and the J segment 6 bases; nucleotides outside the gene matches: 5. The CDR3 consists of 15 residues. This CDR3 is CASSSGQGGNSPLHF. CDR3 DNA: TGTGCCAGCAGCTCCGGACAGGGTGGTAATTCACCCCTCCACTTT.

The chain has TRBV7-8 and TRBJ2-7; TRBD2 might be the D (6 bases). This CDR3 is 15 amino acids long. Trimming removed 1 base at V and 3 bases at J, with 13 bases between. Per germline, CDR1 SGHVS and CDR2 FQNEAQ. CDR3 nucleotides: TGTGCCAGCAGCTTAGAGAGCGGGTTTATCTACGAGCAGTACTTC. It specifies CASSLESGFIYEQYF.

This rearrangement joins TRBV7-2 to TRBJ2-3; TRBD2 might be the D (6 bases). From germline, CDR1 is SGHTA and CDR2 FQGNSA. The V end lost 2 bases, the J end lost 4 bases, and 16 bases lay between the germline ends. CDR3 length equals 16 residues. DNA of the CDR3: TGTGCCAGCAGCTTATGGGGCGGGATAGGGTCAGATACGCAGTATTTT. This encodes CASSLWGGIGSDTQYF.

The count of this clonotype is one. This chain joins TRBV6-2 or TRBV6-3 and TRBJ2-7; 8 bases fit TRBD1. This CDR3 spans 14 amino acids. The ends lost 6 bases at V and 6 bases at J; junction bases unmatched: 10. The germline CDR1 and CDR2 sequences are MNHEY and SVGEGT. The CDR3 DNA reads as TGTGCCAGCAGACCTTATCAGGGGGCGGGCGAGCAGTACTTC. The encoded protein is CASRPYQGAGEQYF.

This clonotype has just a few counts. The chain couples TRBV7-2 to TRBJ1-2; TRBD1 is a possible D gene (6 bases). Germline CDR1 is SGHTA and CDR2 is FQGNSA. V lost 6 bases to trimming and J lost 4 bases, with 18 bases between them. The CDR3 totals 15 residues. The CDR3 nucleotides read TGTGCCAGCAGTAAAATCCTCGACAGGATCTATGGCTACACCTTC. Its translation is CASSKILDRIYGYTF.

This clonotype was counted between two and nine times. The rearrangement uses TRBV20-1 and TRBJ2-7; TRBD1 matches 9 bases. The CDR3 length is 15 residues. Germline values: CDR1 DFQATT, CDR2 SNEGSKA (reference sequence). Trimming took 6 bases from V and 0 from J; bases not matched to a gene: 9. CDR3: CSATGTGTISYEQYF. CDR3 bases: TGCAGTGCAACGGGGACAGGGACCATCTCCTACGAGCAGTACTTC.

The chain has TRBV19 and TRBJ1-4; 8 nucleotides line up with TRBD1. The CDR3 runs to 15 residues. Looked up from germline, CDR1 is LNHDA and CDR2 is SQIVND (reference sequence). V shed 4 bases, J shed 3 bases, and the junction held 4 bases outside the gene matches. In DNA, the CDR3 is TGTGCCAGTAGTACCCGGACAGGGCCTAATGAAAAACTGTTTTTT. Encoded protein: CASSTRTGPNEKLFF.

The chain carries TRBV6-1 and TRBJ2-3, with a weak D call TRBD2 (6 bases). The V gene's germline CDR1 is MNHNS and CDR2 SASEGT. With 7 bases removed from V and 0 bases from J, the gap between germline ends came to 8 bases. CDR3 length: 13 residues. The CDR3: CASNSGSTDTQYF. The DNA for the CDR3 is TGTGCCAGCAACAGCGGGAGCACAGATACGCAGTATTTT.

The chain is built from TRBV7-2 and TRBJ1-1; no reliable D call. V was clipped by 4 bases and J by 4 bases, with 10 bases between them. Germline lookup yields CDR1 SGHTA and CDR2 FQGNSA. The CDR3 has 13 residues. Here the CDR3 reads CASSSRSATEAFF. The CDR3, as DNA: TGTGCCAGCAGCTCCCGGAGCGCCACTGAAGCTTTCTTT.

This clonotype was seen once. The chain combines TRBV30 with TRBJ1-4; tentative D call: TRBD1 (5 bases). This CDR3 has 12 amino acids. Germline-derived CDR1 and CDR2 are GTSNPN and SVGIG (reference sequence). V was clipped by 3 bases and J by 7 bases, with 9 bases between them. CDR3 amino acids: CAWSTGREKLFF. In DNA, the CDR3 is TGTGCCTGGAGCACGGGACGTGAAAAACTGTTTTTT.

This chain links TRBV2 with TRBJ2-7; 8 nucleotides line up with TRBD2. V was pared by 7 bases and J by 7 bases, with 3 bases of the junction left unmatched. Germline V CDR1 and CDR2: SNHLY, FYNNEI. The CDR3 is 11 residues long. For the CDR3, the DNA is TGTGCCAGCATCCGGGGGGGTGAGCAGTACTTC. Amino acid sequence: CASIRGGEQYF. The variable domain in full, completed from reference TRBV2 and TRBJ2-7, reads EPEVTQTPSHQVTQMGQEVILRCVPISNHLYFYWYRQILGQKVEFLVSFYNNEISEKSEIFDDQFSVERPDGSNFTLKIRSTKLEDSAMYFCASIRGGEQYFGPGTRLTVT.

This chain connects TRBV2 to TRBJ1-1, with a tentative D call TRBD1 (5 bases). There are 15 residues in the CDR3. Germline V gene sequence: CDR1 SNHLY, CDR2 FYNNEI. Trimming removed 6 bases at V and 2 bases at J, with 16 bases between. The CDR3 here is CASSRRLGDNTEAFF. CDR3 in DNA: TGTGCCAGCAGCCGTCGATTAGGGGATAACACTGAAGCTTTCTTT.

This rearrangement joins TRBV7-8 to TRBJ1-4, with 9 bases that match TRBD1. V lost 3 bases, J lost 2 bases, and 1 base stayed unmatched. Germline CDR1 and CDR2: SGHVS and FQNEAQ. The CDR3 length is 15 residues. The CDR3 here is CASSLTGGTNEKLFF. CDR3 nucleotides: TGTGCCAGCAGCTTGACAGGGGGGACTAATGAAAAACTGTTTTTT.

Only a few counts were recorded for this clonotype. V is TRBV20-1 and J is TRBJ1-4; a weak D match, TRBD1 (5 bases). CDR3 length: 15 residues. Trimming took 5 bases from V and 2 from J, leaving 15 bases between them. Germline CDR1 reads DFQATT; CDR2 reads SNEGSKA (reference sequence). The CDR3 coding sequence is TGCAGTGCTCGTCAGGGCTTAGGGACTAATGAAAAACTGTTTTTT. Protein sequence: CSARQGLGTNEKLFF.

This clonotype has more than one count but fewer than ten. The J gene is TRBJ2-1, the V gene TRBV24-1; possibly TRBD1 for D (6 bases). V was cut by 4 bases and J by 9 bases, with 12 bases left in between. Germline V CDR1 and CDR2: KGHDR, SFDVKD. The CDR3 is 13 amino acids. CDR3: CATSEPGQIEQFF. The CDR3 coding sequence is TGTGCCACCAGTGAGCCCGGACAGATTGAGCAGTTCTTC.

Comment on this clonotype: Compared with germline, one end of the junction differs, possibly owing to a read error. The V gene is TRBV6-5, the J gene TRBJ1-1; D unresolved. This CDR3 is built from 15 residues. Per germline, CDR1 MNHEY and CDR2 SVGAGI. Written as DNA, the CDR3 is TGTGCCAGCAGTTACTCAAGGGAGAGTCGCACTGAAGCTTCCTTT. It translates to CASSYSRESRTEASF.

The rearrangement links TRBV30 to TRBJ2-7; 7 bases agree with TRBD2. This CDR3 has 15 residues. The junction had 13 bases not matched to a gene; V was cut back by 4 bases and J by 4 bases. Looked up from germline, CDR1 is GTSNPN and CDR2 is SVGIG (reference sequence). CDR3 amino acids: CAWTPRLALSYEQYF. The CDR3 region has the DNA TGTGCCTGGACTCCCCGACTAGCTCTTTCTTACGAGCAGTACTTC.

A few counts support this clonotype. The gene calls are TRBV7-8 and TRBJ2-7; D unresolved. The CDR3 length is 12 residues. The germline CDR1 and CDR2 sequences are SGHVS and FQNEAQ. The V gene lost 2 bases and the J gene lost 5 bases, with 7 bases spanning the gap. The CDR3 DNA is TGTGCCAGCAGCTTATCTCGCCACGAGCAGTACTTC. As protein: CASSLSRHEQYF.